This TCR beta chain was recovered during a study of OX40 agonist ivuxolimab in advanced cancers. Regarding the study in general: Ivuxolimab was a fully human IgG2 agonistic monoclonal antibody targeting the costimulatory receptor OX40 (CD134). The dose-escalation cohort was about 83% male with a mean age of about 60 years, ranging from roughly 23 to 79. Prior anti-PD-1, anti-PD-L1 or anti-CTLA-4 therapy was permitted, and checkpoint inhibitors had been received by about two fifths of dose-escalation patients. The paper covers the monotherapy dose-escalation part of the phase I ivuxolimab trial, which included N of about 50 patients. The purpose of peripheral TCRbeta sequencing was to test whether ivuxolimab changed TCR sequence diversity and led to clonal T-cell expansion. Partial responses occurred in three dose-escalation patients: two with cutaneous melanoma and one with hepatocellular carcinoma. Intravenous ivuxolimab was administered to patients every 2 weeks at six dose levels: 0.01, 0.1, 0.3, 1.5, 3 and 10 mg/kg. Among the 50 to 55 dose-escalation patients, approximately 20 had hepatocellular carcinoma, 15 or so melanoma, 9 renal cell carcinoma and 9 head and neck cancer. The study at large found these results: In partial responders in the 0.1-3.0 mg/kg groups, normalized peripheral clonal expansion was found to be among the lowest, especially among CD8+ T cells. Low levels of normalized T-cell clonal expansion were also seen in some nonresponding patients. After ivuxolimab, more expanded clones were found on average in CD8+ T cells than in CD4+ T cells. Which antigens the clonally expanded peripheral T cells were specific for was not determined. At doses of 0.1 to 3.0 mg/kg, clonal expansion of both CD4+ and CD8+ T cells in blood was seen between baseline and week 6.

To sequence the TCRbeta CDR3 region, genomic DNA was isolated from the sorted cells. The immunoSEQ Assay was used for sequencing of TCRbeta CDR3 regions. In its TCRdb copy, this immuneACCESS table keeps in-frame sequences only and misses some clones. Where compared with another copy, unresolved V genes explain less than half of these, and the others have no known cause. The sample table holds tens of thousands of clones, of which roughly 78% were seen once. The ten largest make up about 4.4% of the sample. This clone was picked up one time. This clone's antigen is unknown. Per-base quality was not reported, and no clone a single base away is much larger than it. At the junction V is shortened by 3 bases and J by 12 bases, with 6 bases in between. The CDR3 runs 11 amino acids, cysteine and phenylalanine included. The entry retains the CDR3 DNA only, 33 bases that are in frame from base 1. In the germline V gene, CDR1 corresponds to SGHTA and CDR2 to FQGNSA.

The trial excluded patients who had a history of autoimmune disease or were on systemic immunosuppression. In every dose cohort, peripheral blood was drawn for TCR sequencing at baseline, cycle 4 day 1, and cycle 7 day 1. The samples were taken from a phase I, first-in-human, multicenter, open-label dose-escalation trial of ivuxolimab. Adults with locally advanced or metastatic melanoma, renal cell carcinoma, hepatocellular carcinoma or head and neck squamous cell carcinoma were enrolled in the trial. Before TCR sequencing, CD4+ T cells and CD8+ T cells from peripheral blood were sorted into separate populations.

This sequence originates from an adult with an advanced solid tumor such as melanoma, head and neck, liver or kidney cancer. The source was CD4+ or CD8+ T cells sorted from blood, collected in a trial of the OX40 agonist ivuxolimab. The sequence joins TRBV7-2 to TRBJ1-6, with the D gene uncertain. The CDR3 reads CASSFGGPLHF. The nucleotide sequence reads as follows: TGTGCCAGCAGCTTCGGAGGACCCCTCCACTTT. Extended through the reference TRBV7-2 and TRBJ1-6 proteins, this CDR3 yields the full variable domain: GAGVSQSPSNKVTEKGKDVELRCDPISGHTALYWYRQSLGQGLEFLIYFQGNSAPDKSGLPSDRFSAERTGGSVSTLTIQRTQQEDSAVYLCASSFGGPLHFGNGTRLTVT.